This T cell receptor (beta chain) is drawn from a study of T cell responses to AZD1222 COVID-19 vaccine (dated by TCRdb to the early 2020s). Background on the whole study: A total of approximately 230 trial participants underwent TCR sequencing, of whom 200 to 220 received two doses of AZD1222 and around 25 received two doses of the MenACWY control vaccine. Enrollment into the trials was organized by age into subgroups of 18-55, 56-69 and 70-plus years, and those subgroups contained approximately 150, 30 and 60 TCR-sequenced participants, respectively. General findings and caveats noted by the study authors: Reportedly, close to half of the unique spike-specific TCRs recognized epitopes lying outside the regions that are mutated in the B.1.351 and B.1.1.7 variants. Conclusions about previously exposed vaccinees were limited because only six AZD1222 recipients were SARS-CoV-2 seropositive at baseline. Participants were mostly white British, with more females than males. The authors suggested clonal diversity may have been underestimated. After two AZD1222 doses, both the breadth and the depth of spike-specific TCRs were significantly higher than at day 0 and than in MenACWY recipients. The whole spike protein was spanned by vaccine-associated CD4 TCRs, and dominant responses were seen in regions 160-218 and 743-854. In the small 56-69-year group, the increase in depth fell short of significance, most likely because of low power. Because no day 14 peak-response samples were available, the repertoires could be characterized only after the peak T cell response.

The CDR3 regions of human TCRbeta chains were analyzed by immunosequencing. In the source study's methods: Repertoire TCRs were matched against a reference library of SARS-CoV-2-specific TCRs generated with the MIRA antigen-specificity platform. Breadth was defined as the fraction of unique TCRs that were SARS-CoV-2-associated. Depth was defined as the fraction of total T cells that were SARS-CoV-2-associated. Each spike-specific TCR was assigned to its reactive spike region and to a CD4 or CD8 class using the MIRA data. Log10-transformed breadth and depth values were compared by one-way ANOVA with Sidak's multiple comparisons tests. TCRdb re-hosts the immuneACCESS table, in-frame sequences only. Its copies lack some clones; in the studies checked, an unresolved V gene accounts for under half of them, and the cause for the rest is not known. The V and J calls and clone size were taken over from that table, and D and trimming were inferred from the DNA. The sample includes 95,000 to 120,000 clones, with roughly 87% observed a single time. In total, the top ten clones hold over 3% of the sample.

Taken with the paper, the label for time point translates to: baseline before first vaccination. The sample's treatment or condition, from its label and the paper: meningococcal conjugate vaccine given as trial control. Vaccinee samples were obtained from the UK trials COV001 and COV002, which included a single-blind randomized controlled phase 2/3 trial of AZD1222 (ChAdOx1 nCoV-19) in healthy adults. For TCRbeta chain sequencing, PBMC samples from trial participants were taken at day 0 and at day 28 after the second dose. Trimming costs V 3 bases and J 7 bases, and their ends lie 12 bases apart. CDR1 and CDR2 are read off the germline V gene as SGHTA and FQGNSA. From the cysteine up to the phenylalanine, the CDR3 has a length of 14 residues. Left in the record is the CDR3 DNA by itself, 42 bases read in frame from the first base. In the case of this clone: What antigen it recognizes has not been identified. Base quality data are lacking; no much larger clone is found one base away.

This sequence uses TRBV7-2 and TRBJ1-4, with a tentative D gene TRBD1 over 5 matching bases. This clonotype was obtained from an adult in good health. Source: peripheral blood, taken on day 0 of MenACWY control vaccination. The CDR3 region: CASSLLQGGEKLFF. The DNA sequence is as follows: TGTGCCAGCAGCTTGTTGCAGGGCGGTGAAAAACTGTTTTTT.